A selection of T cell receptor beta chains follows, all from one sample in a study of blood T cell repertoires in COVID-19. The assay was immunoSEQ multiplex PCR, and TCRdb's table has in-frame clones only and misses some. Counted here are roughly 72,000 clones, about four fifths occurring once; the ten biggest clones make up around a sixth. The sample taken for sequencing was peripheral blood. The receptor set was obtained from an older man who had recovered from COVID-19. The CDR3 runs from the conserved cysteine through the conserved F or W. D genes are given only for firm matches. Clone sizes are given selectively: once, few, many, or a class where the clone is expanded.

TRBV12-3/TRBV12-4,.,.,TRBJ2-1,TGTGCCAGCAGTTCAGAGGTCGAGCAGTTCTTC,CASSSEVEQFF
TRBV19,.,.,TRBJ2-1,TGTGCCAGTAGTATAGGCGGTGGGGCGAGAAATGAGCAGTTCTTC,CASSIGGGARNEQFF
TRBV7-3,TRBD2,once,TRBJ2-3,TGTGCCAGCAGCTTAACCCCGCTTGGCGGGGGGGCAGCAGGCACAGATACGCAGTATTTT,CASSLTPLGGGAAGTDTQYF
TRBV29-1,.,few,TRBJ1-1,TGCAGCGCCAGACAGGAGACTATGTCCACTGAAGCTTTCTTT,CSARQETMSTEAFF
TRBV14,.,.,TRBJ2-7,TGTGCCAGCAGCCAAGGGGCAAGGAAGAACTACGAGCAGTACTTC,CASSQGARKNYEQYF
TRBV10-3,.,.,TRBJ1-3,TGTGCCACCACGAATTTAAGACAGGAATCTTCGGGGAACACCATATATTTT,CATTNLRQESSGNTIYF
TRBV29-1,TRBD1,.,TRBJ2-7,TGCAGCGTTGGCGACGGCGGAAGGGGGCAAAACGAGCAGTACTTC,CSVGDGGRGQNEQYF
TRBV18,.,.,TRBJ2-2,TGTGCCAGCTCACCACGGGAGACCGGGGAGCTGTTTTTT,CASSPRETGELFF
TRBV18,.,few,TRBJ1-2,TGTGCCAGCTCACCAGATCCCCCAGGTCTAGGGGGCTATGGCTACACCTTC,CASSPDPPGLGGYGYTF
TRBV28,TRBD2,.,TRBJ2-1,TGTGCCAGCAGTTTGGGACTAGCGGGATACAATGAGCAGTTCTTC,CASSLGLAGYNEQFF